Below are 28 T cell receptor beta chains sequenced from a single sample in a study of OX40 agonist ivuxolimab in advanced cancers. Method: immunoSEQ multiplex PCR; TCRdb's copy keeps in-frame clones and lacks some. The sample has 84,000 or so clones; about four fifths are singletons. The starting material was CD4+ or CD8+ T cells sorted from blood, obtained in a trial of the OX40 agonist ivuxolimab. The receptors shown here come from an adult with an advanced solid tumor such as melanoma, head and neck, liver or kidney cancer.

This clone has more than one count but fewer than ten. The rearrangement uses TRBV19 and TRBJ1-5; D gene ambiguous. V gave up 8 bases and J gave up 10 bases, with 18 bases separating them. Germline V CDR1 and CDR2: LNHDA, SQIVND (reference sequence). The CDR3 contains 13 residues. As DNA, the CDR3 is TGTGCCAGTGGGGAGGGCGGTTCAGGCCCCCAGCATTTT. This codes for CASGEGGSGPQHF.

The V gene is TRBV7-9, the J gene TRBJ1-6; D is perhaps TRBD1 (5 bases). Germline-derived CDR1 and CDR2 are SEHNR and FQNEAQ (reference sequence). The CDR3 loop spans 14 amino acids. V shed 1 base and J shed 6 bases, with 7 bases lying between them. CDR3 DNA sequence: TGTGCCAGCAGCTTAGGACAGTCTAATTCACCCCTCCACTTT. Protein sequence: CASSLGQSNSPLHF.

The chain is built from TRBV12-2 and TRBJ2-2; the table's TRBD2 call for D was not verified on the DNA. TRBV12-2 is annotated as a pseudogene. The CDR3 length is 13 residues. CDR3 coding DNA: TGTGCAAGTCGCTTAACGGTGGCCGGGGAGCTGTTTTTT. This encodes CASRLTVAGELFF.

DNA of the CDR3: TGTGCCTGGAGTGGACAGTATAATTCACCCCTCCACTTT. This codes for CAWSGQYNSPLHF. The V and J genes are TRBV30 and TRBJ1-6; maybe TRBD1 (5 bases). CDR3 length: 13 amino acids. In germline, CDR1 is GTSNPN, CDR2 SVGIG (reference sequence). V was cut by 1 base and J by 4 bases, with 5 bases left in between.

The chain couples TRBV27 to TRBJ2-7; D call uncertain. This CDR3 contains 15 residues. Trimming cost V 4 bases and J 5 bases, with 18 bases left between them. CDR1 and CDR2 from the germline V gene are MNHEY and SMNVEV (reference sequence). CDR3 protein: CASSSLGLEGNEQYF. The CDR3 coding sequence is TGTGCCAGCAGTTCTCTTGGTCTTGAAGGCAACGAGCAGTACTTC.

This clone was found once. The J gene is TRBJ1-2, the V gene TRBV6-5; 9 bases map to TRBD1. This CDR3 contains 14 residues. V lost 5 bases, J lost 5 bases, and 6 bases stayed unmatched. CDR1 and CDR2 from the germline V gene are MNHEY and SVGAGI. The CDR3 DNA sequence: TGTGCCAGCAGTGAACAGGGGGCGATATATGGCTACACCTTC. This gives the protein CASSEQGAIYGYTF.

The rearrangement uses TRBV4-1 and TRBJ1-2, with 8 bases identical to TRBD1. V lost 0 bases and J lost 7; bases outside the gene matches: 10. The CDR3 loop spans 16 amino acids. Per germline, CDR1 MGHRA and CDR2 YSYEKL. CDR3 coding DNA: TGCGCCAGCAGCCAAGATTCAACAGGGGGATTGGGTGGCTACACCTTC. Residues: CASSQDSTGGLGGYTF.

J is TRBJ2-7 and V is TRBV28; no definite D call. The V end lost 4 bases, the J end lost 4 bases, and 14 bases lay between the germline ends. CDR1 and CDR2 from the germline V gene are MDHEN and SYDVKM. This CDR3 comprises 14 residues. CDR3: CASSSPSLKYEQYV. The CDR3 DNA sequence: TGTGCCAGCAGTTCCCCTTCCCTCAAGTACGAGCAGTACGTC.

The V gene is TRBV7-9, the J gene TRBJ1-2; D is unresolved. V was pared by 1 base and J by 5 bases, with 8 bases between. Germline CDR1 and CDR2: SEHNR and FQNEAQ (reference sequence). The CDR3 contains 13 residues. CDR3: CASSLVGFYGYTF. As DNA, the CDR3 is TGTGCCAGCAGCTTAGTAGGGTTTTATGGCTACACCTTC. Full variable domain (outside the CDR3, taken from reference TRBV7-9 and TRBJ1-2): DTGVSQNPRHKITKRGQNVTFRCDPISEHNRLYWYRQTLGQGPEFLTYFQNEAQLEKSRLLSDRFSAERPKGSFSTLEIQRTEQGDSAMYLCASSLVGFYGYTFGSGTRLTVV.

The gene calls are TRBV6-5 and TRBJ2-5; D uncertain. Germline V gene data show CDR1 as MNHEY and CDR2 as SVGAGI. The CDR3 is 11 amino acids. V lost 6 bases and J 2 bases, leaving 4 bases between the germline ends. The CDR3 DNA follows: TGTGCCAGCAGGCGTCAAGAGACCCAGTACTTC. Its translation: CASRRQETQYF.

The chain is built from TRBV5-1 and TRBJ2-3, with 9 bases aligning to TRBD1. This CDR3 region has 16 residues. The V gene's germline CDR1 is SGHRS and CDR2 YFSETQ. With 0 bases clipped from V and 1 base from J, the junction kept 3 bases outside the gene matches. CDR3 amino acids: CASSLVWTGGTDTQYF. The DNA of the CDR3 is TGCGCCAGCAGCTTGGTATGGACAGGGGGCACAGATACGCAGTATTTT.

In its sample, this clone was seen a few times. The J gene is TRBJ1-5, the V gene TRBV28; perhaps TRBD1 as D (6 bases). CDR3 length: 17 residues. Looked up from germline, CDR1 is MDHEN and CDR2 is SYDVKM. V lost 2 bases and J lost 0, with 14 bases in between. CDR3 sequence: CASSLIPTGFSNQPQHF. CDR3 DNA: TGTGCCAGCAGTTTAATTCCCACAGGGTTTAGCAATCAGCCCCAGCATTTT.

The V call is TRBV19, the J call TRBJ2-7; D gene uncertain. Trimming shortened V by 7 bases and J by 0 bases, and 16 bases separated the two germline ends. The CDR3 has 15 amino acids. Germline V gives CDR1 LNHDA, CDR2 SQIVND (reference sequence). The CDR3 reads CASNDVARSSYEQYF. In nucleotides, the CDR3 is TGTGCCAGTAATGATGTGGCAAGGAGCTCCTACGAGCAGTACTTC. Drawing the rest from reference TRBV19 and TRBJ2-7, the complete variable domain is DGGITQSPKYLFRKEGQNVTLSCEQNLNHDAMYWYRQDPGQGLRLIYYSQIVNDFQKGDIAEGYSVSREKKESFPLTVTSAQKNPTAFYLCASNDVARSSYEQYFGPGTRLTVT.

This clone was seen just once. V is TRBV18 and J is TRBJ1-2, with D tentatively TRBD1 (5 bases). Deletions cut 6 bases from V and 4 bases from J, with 18 bases between. The germline V gene has CDR1 KGHSH and CDR2 LQKENI. The CDR3 sequence is 15 residues long. The CDR3 DNA follows: TGTGCCAGCTCTCCCTCTCCGGGGGAGGGCTATGGCTACACCTTC. Protein product: CASSPSPGEGYGYTF.

The chain is built from TRBV19 and TRBJ1-2; D might be TRBD1 (5 bases). The V gene's germline CDR1 is LNHDA and CDR2 SQIVND (reference sequence). V was pared by 3 bases and J by 8 bases, with 7 bases between. The length of the CDR3 is 11 residues. Written as DNA, the CDR3 is TGTGCCAGTAGTATTAGGGGCGGCTACACCTTC. Amino acids: CASSIRGGYTF.

The chain uses TRBV7-8 and TRBJ1-6, with a tentative D call TRBD1 (6 bases). This CDR3 spans 14 amino acids. Per the germline V gene, CDR1 is SGHVS and CDR2 is FQNEAQ. The V gene lost 5 bases and the J gene lost 6 bases, with 11 bases spanning the gap. CDR3 bases: TGTGCCAGCAGCCAACAGGGACCTAATTCACCCCTCCACTTT. Its translation is CASSQQGPNSPLHF. Complete variable domain (other parts from reference TRBV7-8 and TRBJ1-6): GAGVSQSPRYKVAKRGQDVALRCDPISGHVSLFWYQQALGQGPEFLTYFQNEAQLDKSGLPSDRFFAERPEGSVSTLKIQRTQQEDSAVYLCASSQQGPNSPLHFGNGTRLTVT.

This chain joins TRBV11-2 and TRBJ2-7, with a possible D match to TRBD2 (6 bases). The length of the CDR3 is 13 residues. From germline, CDR1 is SGHAT and CDR2 FQNNGV. Trimming removed 4 bases from V and 7 bases from J, with 14 bases in between. CDR3 in DNA: TGTGCCAGCAGCTCTCCTCCTGCGGGGGAGCAGTACTTC. This gives the protein CASSSPPAGEQYF.

The chain employs TRBV30 and TRBJ2-5; unclear D gene. V dropped 0 bases and J dropped 4 bases, with 15 bases sitting between them. The V gene's germline CDR1 is GTSNPN and CDR2 SVGIG (reference sequence). CDR3 length: 15 residues. CDR3 sequence: CAWSVGLVVVETQYF. The CDR3 DNA is TGTGCCTGGAGTGTAGGGCTAGTGGTTGTAGAGACCCAGTACTTC.

V is TRBV5-5 and J is TRBJ1-3, with TRBD1 as a possible D gene (6 bases). Trimming removed 0 bases at V and 0 bases at J, with 19 bases between. Germline lookup yields CDR1 SGHKS and CDR2 YYEKEE (reference sequence). The CDR3 consists of 19 residues. CDR3 bases: TGTGCCAGCAGCTTGGTCCAGGGGAATTTACGGGGCTCTGGAAACACCATATATTTT. Translation gives CASSLVQGNLRGSGNTIYF.

This clone has more than one count but fewer than ten. This chain joins TRBV5-4 and TRBJ2-3; a possible D gene is TRBD2 (5 bases). CDR1 SGHNT and CDR2 YYREEE come from the germline V gene (reference sequence). V was trimmed by 4 bases and J by 8 bases, leaving 14 bases between them. This CDR3 has 13 residues. The CDR3 coding sequence is TGTGCCAGCAGCCTCGATCATGCGGGTACGCAGTATTTT. This codes for CASSLDHAGTQYF.

This clone has just a few counts. The chain recombines TRBV5-1 with TRBJ1-4; 7 nucleotides align to TRBD1. Germline V CDR1 and CDR2: SGHRS, YFSETQ. The CDR3 consists of 15 residues. Unmatched junction bases numbered 3, after V lost 0 bases and J lost 4 bases. The CDR3 DNA follows: TGCGCCAGCAGCTTGGGGGACAGTGATAATGAAAAACTGTTTTTT. Its protein is CASSLGDSDNEKLFF.

The V call is TRBV28, the J call TRBJ2-7, with unresolved D. V was shortened by 3 bases and J by 2 bases, with 11 bases between the two germline ends. The germline V gene has CDR1 MDHEN and CDR2 SYDVKM. This CDR3 has 14 amino acids. In DNA, the CDR3 is TGTGCCAGCAGTTTTCATCTTGTTCCCTACGAGCAGTACTTC. Its protein is CASSFHLVPYEQYF.

The V call is TRBV19, the J call TRBJ1-3; D not resolved. V lost 0 bases and J lost 3, with 3 bases in between. This CDR3 region has 13 residues. CDR1 and CDR2 (germline): LNHDA, SQIVND (reference sequence). The chain's CDR3 is CASSIEDGNTIYF. CDR3 DNA sequence: TGTGCCAGTAGTATAGAGGATGGAAACACCATATATTTT. The full variable domain, with the rest looked up from reference TRBV19 and TRBJ1-3, is DGGITQSPKYLFRKEGQNVTLSCEQNLNHDAMYWYRQDPGQGLRLIYYSQIVNDFQKGDIAEGYSVSREKKESFPLTVTSAQKNPTAFYLCASSIEDGNTIYFGEGSWLTVV.

This chain joins TRBV2 and TRBJ1-2; no firm D call. The germline V and J ends were trimmed by 0 bases and 3 bases, with 20 bases remaining between them. The CDR3 is 18 amino acids. Germline CDR1 reads SNHLY; CDR2 reads FYNNEI. CDR3 sequence (DNA): TGTGCCAGCAGTGAAGCACCCTACAGATACGGCAAAGACTATGGCTACACCTTC. Translating gives CASSEAPYRYGKDYGYTF.

This chain joins TRBV29-1 and TRBJ2-5; D not resolved. The CDR3 sequence is 12 residues long. V was trimmed by 7 bases and J by 1 base, leaving 10 bases between them. CDR1 and CDR2 (germline): SQVTM, ANQGSEA. Here the CDR3 reads CSAAHSQETQYF. The DNA of the CDR3 is TGCAGCGCCGCACACAGCCAAGAGACCCAGTACTTC.

The chain recombines TRBV9 with TRBJ1-6; D not certain. This CDR3 spans 15 amino acids. Germline V gene data show CDR1 as SGDLS and CDR2 as YYNGEE. V lost 0 bases to trimming and J lost 0 bases, with 4 bases between them. DNA of the CDR3: TGTGCCAGCAGCGTAGTAGGCTCCTATAATTCACCCCTCCACTTT. It is translated as CASSVVGSYNSPLHF.

The chain is built from TRBV6-5 and TRBJ1-1; D perhaps matches TRBD1 (5 bases). The V end was cut by 5 bases, the J end by 4 bases, with 14 bases between. Germline CDR1 reads MNHEY; CDR2 reads SVGAGI. The CDR3 runs 14 residues. CDR3 sequence: CASSMTGEGTEAFF. In DNA, the CDR3 is TGTGCCAGCAGTATGACGGGGGAAGGCACTGAAGCTTTCTTT.

Only one count was recorded for this clone. An end of the junction differs from the germline gene, which may be a read error. This chain uses TRBV7-8 with TRBJ1-5; D unresolved. Germline CDR1 reads SGHVS; CDR2 reads FQNEAQ. The CDR3 sequence is 13 residues long. CDR3 protein: CASSLNIDSTGNF. In DNA form, the CDR3 reads TGTGCCAGCAGCTTAAACATTGACTCCACCGGGAATTTT.